Listed here are 5 T cell receptor beta chains from one sample, sequenced in a study of T cell responses to AZD1222 COVID-19 vaccine. Profiled with immunoSEQ multiplex PCR; TCRdb holds only in-frame clones, not every one. The table lists tens of thousands of clones, around 85% of them singletons. The material was peripheral blood, obtained 28 days after the second AZD1222 dose. These receptors came from an adult who received the AZD1222 COVID-19 vaccine.

The CDR3 bases are TGCAGCGTGACCCGGGACAGGGTGAACACTGAAGCTTTCTTT. It specifies CSVTRDRVNTEAFF. The V gene is TRBV29-1, the J gene TRBJ1-1, with 9 bases identical to TRBD1. This CDR3 is built from 14 residues. Germline CDR1 is SQVTM and CDR2 is ANQGSEA. Unmatched junction bases numbered 5, after V lost 6 bases and J lost 0 bases.

The chain is built from TRBV3-1 (or the pseudogene TRBV3-2) and TRBJ1-6; D is ambiguous. The CDR3 length is 16 residues. V was trimmed by 4 bases and J by 9 bases, leaving 19 bases between them. Germline V gives CDR1 LGHDT, CDR2 YNNKEL (reference sequence). CDR3 bases: TGTGCCAGCAGCCCTTTTATGGCAGCTCAAGGTTCACCCCTCCACTTT. Its protein is CASSPFMAAQGSPLHF.

This clone was counted a single time. The chain recombines TRBV5-1 with TRBJ1-4; 7 bases map to TRBD1. The V gene end was trimmed by 0 bases and the J gene end by 5 bases; junction bases not matched to a gene: 4. The length of the CDR3 is 15 residues. Germline CDR1 SGHRS, CDR2 YFSETQ. CDR3 DNA: TGCGCCAGCAGCTTGGATACAGGGGTCAATGAAAAACTGTTTTTT. Translation gives CASSLDTGVNEKLFF.

This chain connects TRBV5-1 to TRBJ1-1; D not resolved. This CDR3 contains 12 residues. The V and J ends lost 4 bases and 4 bases respectively, with 8 bases between them. Germline-derived CDR1 and CDR2 are SGHRS and YFSETQ. CDR3 bases: TGCGCCAGCAGCAGGGAGGCCACTGAAGCTTTCTTT. It translates to CASSREATEAFF.

This rearrangement joins TRBV19 to TRBJ1-1, with D maybe TRBD1 (6 bases). V was pared by 9 bases and J by 0 bases, with 20 bases between. Germline lookup yields CDR1 LNHDA and CDR2 SQIVND (reference sequence). The CDR3 covers 16 residues. CDR3 amino acids: CASEGSFGQMNTEAFF. CDR3 in DNA: TGTGCCAGCGAGGGGTCTTTTGGACAGATGAACACTGAAGCTTTCTTT.